Listed here are 19 T cell receptor beta chains from one sample, sequenced in a study of identical twins (dated by TCRdb to the mid-2010s). Receptor libraries were prepared by 5' RACE. The sequencing machine was an Illumina HiSeq 2000. The raw public data were reprocessed by TCRdb itself: fastp quality trimming at Q25, MiXCR clonotype calling, in-frame beta chains only. For every CDR3 protein sequence, its rows merge into one entry that carries the most common genes and DNA. For this sample the table gives 640,000 or so distinct CDR3 sequences, of which around 5.7% were detected only once. The top ten constitute approximately 2% of the sample. Sequencing was performed on naive T cells sorted from blood. The cell subset or site label corresponds to: cells isolated with a human naive T-cell isolation kit. The receptors were sampled from a man between 18 and 35 years old in good health.

Many counts were recorded for this clonotype. The chain links TRBV27 to TRBJ2-2; unclear D gene. The CDR3 consists of 15 residues. CDR1 is MNHEY, CDR2 SMNVEV, per germline (reference sequence). The germline V and J ends were trimmed by 1 base and 5 bases, with 11 bases remaining between them. The DNA of the CDR3 is TGTGCCAGCAGTTTATTCAGTATCCCAACCGGGGAGCTGTTTTTT. It yields the protein CASSLFSIPTGELFF.

V is TRBV14 and J is TRBJ2-7, with D unclear. The CDR3 sequence is 14 residues long. V lost 3 bases, J lost 1 base, and 10 bases lay in between. Germline CDR1 and CDR2: SGHDN and FVKESK. The CDR3 loop is CASSQHQYSYEQYF. The DNA of the CDR3 is TGTGCCAGCAGCCAGCACCAGTATTCCTACGAGCAGTACTTC.

This CDR3 is CASRRTGKDIQYF. In DNA form, the CDR3 reads TGTGCCAGCAGACGGACAGGCAAGGACATTCAGTACTTC. This chain joins TRBV6-2 or TRBV6-3 and TRBJ2-4; 7 nucleotides line up with TRBD1. Trimming took 6 bases from V and 8 from J; bases not matched to a gene: 7. Looked up from germline, CDR1 is MNHEY and CDR2 is SVGEGT. The CDR3 sequence is 13 residues long.

This clonotype was counted only a few times. Here the CDR3 reads CASSEMGQFF. CDR3 DNA: TGTGCCAGCAGTGAAATGGGGCAGTTCTTC. The chain is built from TRBV2 and TRBJ2-1; D is unresolved. Germline V gene data show CDR1 as SNHLY and CDR2 as FYNNEI. There are 10 residues in the CDR3. V lost 2 bases to trimming and J lost 12 bases, with 5 bases between them.

This clonotype was found a few times. The rearrangement joins TRBV11-1 to TRBJ1-4; 12 bases align to TRBD1. Germline V gene lookup returns CDR1 SGHAT and CDR2 FQDESV (reference sequence). The CDR3 length is 18 residues. V dropped 5 bases and J dropped 6; count of bases not matched to a gene: 13. The CDR3 bases are TGTGCCAGCAGCCGGGGACAGGGGGCGGTTGAGTTATATGAAAAACTGTTTTTT. It encodes CASSRGQGAVELYEKLFF. The full variable domain, rest sourced from reference TRBV11-1 and TRBJ1-4, is EAEVAQSPRYKITEKSQAVAFWCDPISGHATLYWYRQILGQGPELLVQFQDESVVDDSQLPKDRFSAERLKGVDSTLKIQPAELGDSAMYLCASSRGQGAVELYEKLFFGSGTQLSVL.

The table lists this clonotype with many counts. The chain joins TRBV7-6 to TRBJ2-1; D is perhaps TRBD1 or TRBD2 (5 bases each). Germline values: CDR1 SGHVS, CDR2 FNYEAQ. This CDR3 has 16 residues. Trimming took 5 bases from V and 7 from J, leaving 21 bases between them. The CDR3 reads CASSPPGAITINEQFF. CDR3 DNA sequence: TGTGCCAGCAGCCCCCCCGGGGCCATTACGATTAATGAGCAGTTCTTC.

This clonotype was detected ten times or more. The rearrangement uses TRBV12-3 or TRBV12-4 and TRBJ2-7, with no clear D. CDR3 length: 13 residues. Trimming shortened V by 3 bases and J by 2 bases, and 8 bases separated the two germline ends. The DNA for the CDR3 is TGTGCCAGCAGTTTCAACGAAGCCTACGAGCAGTACTTC. Translated: CASSFNEAYEQYF.

V is TRBV7-9 and J is TRBJ2-1; possible D gene TRBD1, 5 bases. CDR1 SEHNR and CDR2 FQNEAQ come from the germline V gene (reference sequence). Trimming left V 2 bases short and J 2 bases short, with 7 bases between. The CDR3 spans 14 residues. CDR3 loop: CASSLKGAYNEQFF. Written as DNA, the CDR3 is TGTGCCAGCAGCTTAAAAGGGGCCTACAATGAGCAGTTCTTC.

This clonotype has at least ten counts. This rearrangement joins TRBV20-1 to TRBJ2-7; D remains unclear. This CDR3 is 13 amino acids long. Germline loops: CDR1 DFQATT, CDR2 SNEGSKA (reference sequence). V gave up 7 bases and J gave up 0 bases, with 13 bases separating them. The CDR3 protein is CSVDATSSYEQYF. Written as DNA, the CDR3 is TGCAGTGTTGATGCCACGAGCTCCTACGAGCAGTACTTC.

V and J are TRBV5-5 and TRBJ2-1; 7 bases map to TRBD2. Germline trimming cut 3 bases from V and 9 bases from J; bases unmatched to any gene: 15. CDR3 length: 16 amino acids. Germline-derived CDR1 and CDR2 are SGHKS and YYEKEE (reference sequence). Written as DNA, the CDR3 is TGTGCCAGCAGCTCCTTTGGGGGGGGGATTACGGGTGAGCAGTTCTTC. This codes for CASSSFGGGITGEQFF.

This clonotype was seen a few times. The chain employs TRBV19 and TRBJ2-3, with 8 bases that match TRBD2. The CDR3 spans 17 residues. Trimming cost V 1 base and J 3 bases; bases outside gene matches: 9. CDR1 is LNHDA and CDR2 is SQIVND in the germline V gene (reference sequence). CDR3 sequence: CASSIAGGLVYTDTQYF. DNA for the CDR3: TGTGCCAGTAGTATAGCGGGAGGGCTGGTATATACAGATACGCAGTATTTT.

This clonotype was recorded many times. This chain uses TRBV12-3 or TRBV12-4 with TRBJ1-1, with D maybe TRBD1 (5 bases). CDR3 size: 16 residues. V lost 5 bases, J lost 1 base, and 17 bases lay in between. The CDR3: CASSPRGGFGNTEAFF. The CDR3 DNA reads as TGTGCCAGCAGTCCACGTGGGGGGTTTGGGAACACTGAAGCTTTCTTT.

This clonotype was detected many times. This sequence joins TRBV5-1 and TRBJ2-1; D is undetermined. Per germline, CDR1 SGHRS and CDR2 YFSETQ. The CDR3 totals 14 residues. V was shortened by 4 bases and J by 6 bases, with 14 bases between the two germline ends. The CDR3 loop is CASSISRIGNEQFF. The CDR3 bases are TGCGCCAGCAGCATTTCTAGGATTGGCAATGAGCAGTTCTTC.

This clonotype came up many times. The chain carries TRBV2 and TRBJ2-2, with D possibly matching TRBD1 (6 bases). Trimming cost V 3 bases and J 1 base, with 9 bases left between them. The germline V gene has CDR1 SNHLY and CDR2 FYNNEI. The CDR3 spans 15 residues. The CDR3 protein is CASSEDSRNTGELFF. The CDR3 region has the DNA TGTGCCAGCAGTGAGGACAGTCGGAACACCGGGGAGCTGTTTTTT.

CDR3 sequence (DNA): TGTGCCAGCAGCCCAAGGAAAGGGGGGGCCGGGGAGCTGTTTTTT. The encoded protein is CASSPRKGGAGELFF. This chain uses TRBV28 with TRBJ2-2; the D gene is possibly TRBD2 (7 bases). Trimming cost V 6 bases and J 6 bases, with 17 bases left between them. Germline V CDR1 and CDR2: MDHEN, SYDVKM. This CDR3 region has 15 residues.

The table lists this clonotype with a few counts. The chain couples TRBV6-1 to TRBJ2-2, with no clear D. V was shortened by 4 bases and J by 1 base, with 7 bases between the two germline ends. Germline CDR1 and CDR2: MNHNS and SASEGT. This CDR3 has 14 residues. CDR3 coding DNA: TGTGCCAGCAGTGGGCACCAGAACACCGGGGAGCTGTTTTTT. Translation: CASSGHQNTGELFF.

This clonotype was picked up many times. The chain has TRBV4-3 and TRBJ2-7; TRBD1 matches 8 bases. The CDR3 contains 16 residues. V lost 1 base to trimming and J lost 6 bases; unmatched junction nucleotides: 11. Germline-derived CDR1 and CDR2 are LGHNA and YSLEER. As DNA, the CDR3 is TGCGCCAGCAGCCAAGCCCGGACAGGGACGGTCGGCGAGCAGTACTTC. Encoded protein: CASSQARTGTVGEQYF.

The V gene is TRBV3-1, the J gene TRBJ1-5; D remains unclear. Looked up from germline, CDR1 is LGHDT and CDR2 is YNNKEL (reference sequence). Trimming removed 2 bases from V and 4 bases from J, with 6 bases in between. The CDR3 spans 13 residues. The CDR3 DNA reads as TGTGCCAGCAGCCAAATGGCTAATCAGCCCCAGCATTTT. It yields the protein CASSQMANQPQHF.

This chain uses TRBV7-8 with TRBJ2-7; 7 nucleotides align to TRBD1. CDR1 and CDR2 (germline): SGHVS, FQNEAQ. Germline trimming cut 1 base from V and 0 bases from J; bases unmatched to any gene: 6. The CDR3 covers 16 residues. This CDR3 is CASSLVLTGYSYEQYF. The DNA of the CDR3 is TGTGCCAGCAGCTTAGTGTTGACAGGGTACTCCTACGAGCAGTACTTC.